These T cell receptor beta chains were read from a single sample in a study of blood T cell repertoires in COVID-19. Sequencing was performed with immunoSEQ multiplex PCR; in TCRdb, only in-frame clones are kept and a portion is missing. Altogether 45,000 to 60,000 clones are present, roughly 87% being singletons, with the ten largest covering around 1.6%. Sequencing was performed on peripheral blood. The receptors derive from a man aged 55 to 70 with acute or convalescent COVID-19. Both conserved end residues are part of each CDR3. The D gene is left open where the match is weak. Not all rows give a size; the values are once, few, many and, for expanded clones, a class.

cdr3_nt,cdr3_aa,cdr3_length,clone_size,d_call,v_call,j_call
TGCGCCAGCAGCCAAGAACAGGGCCTGACCGGGGAGCTGTTTTTT,CASSQEQGLTGELFF,15,.,.,TRBV4-1,TRBJ2-2
TGCGCCAGCAGCTTGGAGGGGGGGACCACCGGGGAGCTGTTTTTT,CASSLEGGTTGELFF,15,.,.,TRBV5-1,TRBJ2-2
TGTGCCAGCAGTTACGGGCAAGCAAGCACAGATACGCAGTATTTT,CASSYGQASTDTQYF,15,.,.,TRBV6-6,TRBJ2-3
TGTGCCAGCAGCGTAGGGGCGCGCGCCGACACTGAAGCTTTCTTT,CASSVGARADTEAFF,15,.,.,TRBV9,TRBJ1-1
TGTGCCAGCAGTGAAAGGTCAGCCACCTCGGGAAAACTGTTTTTT,CASSERSATSGKLFF,15,.,.,TRBV6-1,TRBJ1-4
TGTGCCAGCAGTTATACAGGGGGTAGGGCTGGCTACACCTTC,CASSYTGGRAGYTF,14,.,TRBD1,TRBV2,TRBJ1-2
TGTGCCAGCAGTGAACCGGCAGGGGCCCGGGATGGCTACACCTTC,CASSEPAGARDGYTF,15,.,.,TRBV6-1,TRBJ1-2
TGTGCCAGTAGTTCAAGACCGGGACAGGGGATTGGCAATCAGCCCCAGCATTTT,CASSSRPGQGIGNQPQHF,18,.,TRBD1,TRBV19,TRBJ1-5
TGTGCCAGCAGCCAACTGGACAGCGCCTATGGCTACACCTTC,CASSQLDSAYGYTF,14,.,.,TRBV3-1/TRBV3-2,TRBJ1-2
TGTGCCAGCTCACTTGGGACAGGGGGCTTTGAGCAGTTCTTC,CASSLGTGGFEQFF,14,.,TRBD1,TRBV18,TRBJ2-1
TGTGCCAGCAGCTCAAGGCAGGGGGGACTAGCGGGGACAGGGGCCCAGTACTTC,CASSSRQGGLAGTGAQYF,18,.,TRBD2,TRBV7-2,TRBJ2-5
TGTGCCAGTAAGGGACAGAAGATAGGGCAGCCCCAGCATTTT,CASKGQKIGQPQHF,14,once,TRBD1,TRBV6-5,TRBJ1-5
TGTGCCAGTAGTATTCGGGGACTCACTGAAGCTTTCTTT,CASSIRGLTEAFF,13,.,.,TRBV19,TRBJ1-1
TGTGCCAGCAGCGGGACAGGGGCCCACAATGAGCAGTTCTTC,CASSGTGAHNEQFF,14,.,TRBD1,TRBV11-2,TRBJ2-1
TGTGCCAGCAGCGTAGGGGGGACAGGGGGTGCTGGAAACACCATATATTTT,CASSVGGTGGAGNTIYF,17,.,TRBD1,TRBV9,TRBJ1-3
TGTGCCACCAGTGACTTCTCAGGGGTCCGGGGGGAGCTGTTTTTT,CATSDFSGVRGELFF,15,.,.,TRBV24-1,TRBJ2-2
TGCGCCAGCAGCTTGGGGGGCGTCTCCTACGAGCAGTACTTC,CASSLGGVSYEQYF,14,.,.,TRBV5-1,TRBJ2-7
TGCGCCAGCAGCCAAGAAGGAGGGGTGATAAATCAGCCCCAGCATTTT,CASSQEGGVINQPQHF,16,.,.,TRBV4-1,TRBJ1-5
TGTGCCACCAGGGGCAATTATAATTCACCCCTCCACTTT,CATRGNYNSPLHF,13,.,.,TRBV15,TRBJ1-6
TGTGCCAGTAGTCCGGACAGGGTTCACGACGAGCAGTACTTC,CASSPDRVHDEQYF,14,.,TRBD1,TRBV19,TRBJ2-7
TGTGCCAGCTGGAAGACAGATATGAACACTGAAGCTTTCTTT,CASWKTDMNTEAFF,14,.,.,TRBV21-1,TRBJ1-1
TGTGCCAGCCGGGACAGGGAAACACCCCTCCACTTT,CASRDRETPLHF,12,.,TRBD1,TRBV19,TRBJ1-6
TGTGCCAGTAGCGGGACAGGGCCCTACGCGGGGGAGCTGTTTTTT,CASSGTGPYAGELFF,15,.,TRBD1,TRBV19,TRBJ2-2
TGTGCCAGCAGCTTTGGTCTCCCGGAGGTCGAGCAGTACTTC,CASSFGLPEVEQYF,14,.,.,TRBV7-9,TRBJ2-7
TGTGCCAGTACCCCCGGACAGGGGGCTAAGCAGCCCCAGCATTTT,CASTPGQGAKQPQHF,15,once,TRBD1,TRBV19,TRBJ1-5
TGTGCCAGCAGCGCGGGAAACACCATATATTTT,CASSAGNTIYF,11,medium-sized,.,TRBV11-2,TRBJ1-3
TGCAGCGTTGGAGGTGTTGGTACGGGACAGGGGGCTGGCTACACCTTC,CSVGGVGTGQGAGYTF,16,.,TRBD1,TRBV29-1,TRBJ1-2
TGTGCCACCAGTGAATATGACAGCTATGGCTACACCTTC,CATSEYDSYGYTF,13,.,.,TRBV24-1,TRBJ1-2
TGTGCCAGCAGTCCCGAGAGACTAGCGGCCACAGATACGCAGTATTTT,CASSPERLAATDTQYF,16,.,TRBD2,TRBV9,TRBJ2-3
TGTGCCAGTAGTATAGCGGAAGCGGGAATTAACACTGAAGCTTTCTTT,CASSIAEAGINTEAFF,16,.,.,TRBV19,TRBJ1-1
TGTGCCAGTAGTGGGGACTTGTTTACCGGGGAGCTGTTTTTT,CASSGDLFTGELFF,14,.,.,TRBV19,TRBJ2-2
TGTGCCAGCAGTGCAGGGGGACGGGATACGCAGTATTTT,CASSAGGRDTQYF,13,.,TRBD1,TRBV28,TRBJ2-3
TGTGCCAGCAGCCCCGGGACAGGGGACCGCTACGAGCAGTACTTC,CASSPGTGDRYEQYF,15,.,TRBD1,TRBV11-2,TRBJ2-7
TGTGCCAGTAGTATCCCAGGGTCTAATGAAAAACTGTTTTTT,CASSIPGSNEKLFF,14,.,.,TRBV19,TRBJ1-4
TGTGCCAGCAGTGAACGGTCTGTGGGGATGACAGGGGCTTATAATGAAGCTTTCTTT,CASSERSVGMTGAYNEAFF,19,.,TRBD1,TRBV6-1,TRBJ1-1
TGTGCCAGTAAGGGGAGGGGAGAAAGGCAGCCCCAGCATTTT,CASKGRGERQPQHF,14,.,.,TRBV19,TRBJ1-5
TGTGCCAGCAGTTACTCCCTTAGAGGGGGCCGTCACGCTTTCTTT,CASSYSLRGGRHAFF,15,.,TRBD1,TRBV6-5,TRBJ1-1
TGTGCCAGCATCTCGGGGACTGAAGCTTTCTTT,CASISGTEAFF,11,.,.,TRBV6-1,TRBJ1-1
TGTGCCAGCAAAGGGGACACTGAAAAACTGTTTTTT,CASKGDTEKLFF,12,.,.,TRBV2,TRBJ1-4
TGTGCCAGTAGTACCCGTTCAGGGAACACTGAAGCTTTCTTT,CASSTRSGNTEAFF,14,.,.,TRBV19,TRBJ1-1
TGTGCCTGGAGTCCTTTGGGGGGACAGGGGGCGTTTGGCTACACCTTC,CAWSPLGGQGAFGYTF,16,.,TRBD1,TRBV30,TRBJ1-2
TGTGCCAGCACTCGGACAGCCGATGGGGAGCAGTTCTTC,CASTRTADGEQFF,13,.,.,TRBV27,TRBJ2-1
TGTGCCAGCAGCTTGGCTATAAGACAGGTGGGAGAAGCTTTCTTT,CASSLAIRQVGEAFF,15,.,.,TRBV5-8,TRBJ1-1
TGTGCCAGCAGTGAATCCGGGACAGGGGGAACTGAAGCTTTCTTT,CASSESGTGGTEAFF,15,.,TRBD1,TRBV25-1,TRBJ1-1
TGTGCCAGCAGCCTCGAGCGGGGGGGGTACAATGAGCAGTTCTTC,CASSLERGGYNEQFF,15,.,TRBD2,TRBV4-2,TRBJ2-1
TGTGCCAGCAGCCGGAACCCTGGACAGGGCGGAAACACCATATATTTT,CASSRNPGQGGNTIYF,16,.,TRBD1,TRBV9,TRBJ1-3
TGTGCCAGCAGCTTAAGACTAGCGGGGGGGCCAAGCACAGATACGCAGTATTTT,CASSLRLAGGPSTDTQYF,18,.,TRBD2,TRBV7-2,TRBJ2-3
TGTGCCAGCAGTTTGTCCGGACAGGGGGTTACTACCCAGTACTTC,CASSLSGQGVTTQYF,15,.,TRBD1,TRBV28,TRBJ2-5
TGTGCCAGCAAACCAGGGGGTGAATCTTCGGCTCCTATATATGGCTACACCTTC,CASKPGGESSAPIYGYTF,18,.,TRBD1,TRBV27,TRBJ1-2
TGTGCCAGCAGCCCTAGGACAGTCACTTACTATGGCTACACCTTC,CASSPRTVTYYGYTF,15,.,.,TRBV7-2,TRBJ1-2
TGTGCCAGCAGCAAAGAGAGGGAGGCGGGGGGCAAAAACGAGCAGTACTTC,CASSKEREAGGKNEQYF,17,.,.,TRBV21-1,TRBJ2-7
TGTGCCAGCAGCTTGGTCCTTCAGGCCCGTAATGAGCAGTTCTTC,CASSLVLQARNEQFF,15,.,.,TRBV5-5,TRBJ2-1
TGTGCCAGCAGTCACGGGGGCTACAATGAGCAGTTCTTC,CASSHGGYNEQFF,13,.,.,TRBV7-2,TRBJ2-1
TGTGCCAGCAGTTACTCCAGGGCTAACTATGGCTACACCTTC,CASSYSRANYGYTF,14,.,.,TRBV6-5,TRBJ1-2